This TCR beta chain was captured in a study of T cell responses to AZD1222 COVID-19 vaccine (dated by TCRdb to the early 2020s). In the study overall: AZD1222 recipients whose second dose came at about 4 weeks and those whose second dose came at about 12 weeks were combined into one group, since spike-specific TCR depth and breadth did not differ between the two schedules. TCR sequencing covered over 230 trial participants: around 210 given two doses of AZD1222 and 26 given two doses of MenACWY control vaccine. Trial participants were enrolled into age subgroups of 18-55, 56-69 and 70-plus years, which contained roughly 150, 30 and 60 TCR-sequenced participants, respectively.

The germline V gene encodes CDR1 LGHNA and CDR2 YNFKEQ. Trimming at the junction amounts to 3 bases on V and 2 bases on J, and the germline ends lie 19 bases apart. CDR3 length: 17 amino acids, cysteine to phenylalanine. CDR3 DNA only is kept here, 51 bases in frame from base 1. Sample time point, as interpreted from the label and publication: baseline before first vaccination. The vaccinee samples were drawn from two UK trials, COV001 and COV002, one of which was a single-blind randomized controlled phase 2/3 trial testing AZD1222 (ChAdOx1 nCoV-19) in healthy adults. Trial participant PBMC samples were collected at day 0 and day 28 after the second dose for TCRbeta chain sequencing. The research as a whole found: Epitopes outside the regions mutated in the B.1.351 and B.1.1.7 variants were reportedly recognized by nearly half of the unique spike-specific TCRs. Because no samples from the day 14 peak response were available, repertoires could be characterized only after the peak T cell response. Conclusions about previously exposed vaccinees are limited, since just five or six AZD1222 recipients were seropositive for SARS-CoV-2 at baseline. Vaccine-associated CD4 TCRs spanned the whole spike protein, with dominant responses in regions 160-218 and 743-854. Spike-specific TCR breadth and depth rose significantly after two AZD1222 doses compared with day 0 and with MenACWY recipients. The 56-69-year group was small, and its depth increase did not reach significance, likely because of low power. Most participants were white British and females outnumbered males, and the authors suggested that clonal diversity may have been underestimated.

Concerning this clone: The clone's antigen remains unknown. No base quality information exists; no much larger clone differs at one position.

The CDR3 regions of human TCRbeta chains were analyzed by immunosequencing. As for the original processing: TCRs in the repertoires were compared against a reference library of SARS-CoV-2-specific TCRs that had been generated with the MIRA antigen-specificity platform. Breadth was defined as the fraction of unique TCRs that were SARS-CoV-2-associated. Depth was defined as the fraction of total T cells that were SARS-CoV-2-associated. Using the MIRA data, each spike-specific TCR was mapped to the spike region that the TCR reacts to and placed in a CD4 or CD8 class. Log10-transformed breadth and depth values were compared by one-way ANOVA with Sidak's multiple comparisons tests. The immuneACCESS repertoire file appears here via TCRdb, limited to in-frame rearrangements. These files lack a portion of the clones; in checked studies, under half of the deficit traces to unresolved V genes, and the cause of the others is not known. The DNA was the basis for D and trimming; V, J and clone size are from that table. The sample table records about 130,000 clones; roughly 90% of these occur just once. The ten largest clonotypes hold roughly 6% of the sample.

The sequences come from peripheral blood, collected on day 0 of AZD1222 vaccination. The sequence is built from TRBV4-2 and TRBJ2-5; the D match is possibly TRBD1 or TRBD2, with 5 bases aligned in each. The sequence derives from an adult in good health. The DNA sequence reads TGTGCCAGCAGCCAGACGGGGCTAAGCGAGAAACAAGAGACCCAGTACTTC. The resulting protein is CASSQTGLSEKQETQYF.